A selection of T cell receptor beta chains follows, all from one sample in a study of blood T cell repertoires in COVID-19. Sequenced by immunoSEQ multiplex PCR; TCRdb stores in-frame clones only, minus some. The sample contains 85,000 to 130,000 clones, approximately 91% of which appear only once. Input material: peripheral blood. The receptor set was obtained from a woman aged 60-70 years with acute or convalescent COVID-19. The CDR3 runs from the conserved cysteine through the conserved F or W. D genes are given only for firm matches. Only part of the rows carry a size: once, few, many, or a class if the clone is expanded.

j_gene,abundance,d_gene,v_gene,CDR3nt,CDR3aa
TRBJ1-6,-,TRBD1,TRBV10-3,TGTGCCGCTTCGGACAGGGCCTCCAATAATTCACCCCTCCACTTT,CAASDRASNNSPLHF
TRBJ2-5,-,TRBD2,TRBV4-2,TGTGCCAGCAGCCAAGTGGGACTAGCGGGAGGGCCGGGGGAGACCCAGTACTTC,CASSQVGLAGGPGETQYF
TRBJ1-3,-,TRBD1,TRBV5-6,TGTGCCAGCAGCTTGGCAGGGACAGGGGGAAACACCATATATTTT,CASSLAGTGGNTIYF
TRBJ1-5,-,TRBD1,TRBV6-1,TGTGCCAGCAGTGCACGCTCCGGGACAGTTCACCAGCCCCAGCATTTT,CASSARSGTVHQPQHF
TRBJ1-1,-,TRBD1,TRBV28,TGTGCCAGCAGTTTGGCGGGACAGAGTTCTGAAGCTTTCTTT,CASSLAGQSSEAFF
TRBJ2-2,-,-,TRBV6-5,TGTGCCAGCAGTTACCAGAACACCGGGGAGCTGTTTTTT,CASSYQNTGELFF
TRBJ1-3,-,-,TRBV6-1,TGTGCCAGCAGTGAGAGGGAACCTGGAAACACCATATATTTT,CASSEREPGNTIYF
TRBJ2-7,-,-,TRBV7-8,TGTGCCAGCAGCTTAGTGCGGGCGGCATGGAGCGAGCAGTACTTC,CASSLVRAAWSEQYF
TRBJ1-1,-,-,TRBV19,TGTGCCAGTAGTAGGGGGGGGTCAGGTCTCGCATGGCCTGAAGCTTTCTTT,CASSRGGSGLAWPEAFF
TRBJ1-5,-,-,TRBV30,TGTGCCTGGTCGGTCGGGCAGCCCCAGCATTTT,CAWSVGQPQHF
TRBJ2-3,-,-,TRBV18,TGTGCCAGCTCACCATTAGAGGGTCCGGATACGCAGTATTTT,CASSPLEGPDTQYF
TRBJ2-5,-,-,TRBV5-4,TGTGCCAGCAGCTTGGGCAATAGGCCTTCAGGGACCCAGTACTTC,CASSLGNRPSGTQYF
TRBJ2-7,-,TRBD2,TRBV6-5,TGTGCCAGCAGTTTTGAGGGAGGGCCTTCCTACGAGCAGTACTTC,CASSFEGGPSYEQYF
TRBJ1-2,-,TRBD1,TRBV6-1,TGTGCCAGCAGTGAAGTGCCAGGGGGTGGCTACACCTTC,CASSEVPGGGYTF
TRBJ1-1,-,-,TRBV6-5,TGTGCCAGCAGTAAACTGACAGTGAACACTGAAGCTTTCTTT,CASSKLTVNTEAFF
TRBJ2-1,-,TRBD2,TRBV7-3,TGTGCCAGCAGCTTAGGCGGGGGGCTCAATGAGCAGTTCTTC,CASSLGGGLNEQFF
TRBJ2-1,-,-,TRBV28,TGTGCCAGCAGTTTATCTACGAGCAAGCAGTTCTTC,CASSLSTSKQFF
TRBJ1-1,-,-,TRBV28,TGTGCCAGCAGGGTCGACGGGGACACTGAAGCTTTCTTT,CASRVDGDTEAFF
TRBJ1-2,-,TRBD1,TRBV18,TGTGCCAGCTCACGGACAGGGGCCACCGATGGCTACACCTTC,CASSRTGATDGYTF
TRBJ1-2,few,TRBD1,TRBV4-1,TGCGCCAGCAGCCTCTCTGGGACAGTGGGGAGCTACGGCTACACCTTC,CASSLSGTVGSYGYTF
TRBJ2-1,-,-,TRBV7-2,TGTGCCAGCAGCTCCCGTGGCGGGAACGTAAATGAGCAGTTCTTC,CASSSRGGNVNEQFF
TRBJ2-7,-,-,TRBV5-4,TGTGCCAGCAGCTTAGAGGACTACATCGAGCAGTACTTC,CASSLEDYIEQYF
TRBJ2-1,-,-,TRBV6-5,TGTGCCAGCAGCCCCGACCTAGATGAGCAGTTCTTC,CASSPDLDEQFF
TRBJ1-2,once,TRBD1,TRBV27,TGTGCCGCTAAGACAGGGGGCTATGGCTACACCTTC,CAAKTGGYGYTF
TRBJ1-3,-,-,TRBV30,TGTGCCTGGGACCTAGCGTGGTCCGGAAACACCATATATTTT,CAWDLAWSGNTIYF
TRBJ2-3,-,-,TRBV15,TGTGCCACCAGCCGAGGGAGGAGCACAGATACGCAGTATTTT,CATSRGRSTDTQYF
TRBJ2-5,-,-,TRBV7-2,TGTGCCAGCAGCTTAGCAGGGGAGGTGGTGACCCAGTACTTC,CASSLAGEVVTQYF
TRBJ2-7,few,-,TRBV7-9,TGTGCCAGCAGCTTAACGCAGGGCTACGAGCAGTACTTC,CASSLTQGYEQYF
TRBJ2-5,-,TRBD1,TRBV9,TGTGCCAGCAGCGTCGACCCCCCTGGGACAGCACAAGAGACCCAGTACTTC,CASSVDPPGTAQETQYF
TRBJ1-4,-,-,TRBV10-1,TGCGCCAGCAGTGATGGGGCGTCAAATGAAAAACTGTTTTTT,CASSDGASNEKLFF
TRBJ2-7,-,TRBD2,TRBV6-5,TGTGCCAGCAGACCGGGACTAGCGGGGTACGAGCAGTACTTC,CASRPGLAGYEQYF
TRBJ2-1,-,-,TRBV28,TGTGCCAGCCTGGGGCAGGAACCCTACAATGAGCAGTTCTTC,CASLGQEPYNEQFF
TRBJ2-3,-,-,TRBV5-4,TGTGCCAGCAGCGGGAGGGGGGACTCACAGGATACGCAGTATTTT,CASSGRGDSQDTQYF
TRBJ1-4,-,-,TRBV28,TGTGCCAGCAGTCTGGGGGGTGGTCGAGAAAAACTGTTTTTT,CASSLGGGREKLFF
TRBJ1-5,few,-,TRBV5-1,TGCGCCAGCAGCCCAGATAGCAATCAGCCCCAGCATTTT,CASSPDSNQPQHF
TRBJ1-5,-,-,TRBV23-1,TGCGCCAGCAGTCAATCGAGCGGGAACAATCAGCCCCAGCATTTT,CASSQSSGNNQPQHF
TRBJ2-5,once,TRBD1,TRBV5-1,TGCGCCAGCAGCTTGTCGACAGGGGGGTCGGAGACCCAGTACTTC,CASSLSTGGSETQYF
TRBJ1-1,once,TRBD1,TRBV7-3,TGTGCCAGCAGCCTCTTCGGGACAGCGAACACTGAAGCTTTCTTT,CASSLFGTANTEAFF
TRBJ2-2,-,-,TRBV10-3,TGTGCCATCAGTGAGGAGCATCCCACCGGGGAGCTGTTTTTT,CAISEEHPTGELFF
TRBJ1-5,few,-,TRBV27,TGTGCCAGCAGCTACCGTTATAGCAATCAGCCCCAGCATTTT,CASSYRYSNQPQHF
TRBJ1-3,-,-,TRBV29-1,TGCAGCGTTGAATCGGCTGGAAACACCATATATTTT,CSVESAGNTIYF
TRBJ2-1,-,TRBD2,TRBV7-9,TGTGCCAGCAGCTTGGGACTAGCGGGAGTTGCTGAGCAGTTCTTC,CASSLGLAGVAEQFF
TRBJ2-1,-,-,TRBV7-6,TGTGCCAGCAGCTCTACGTGGGCTCGATACAATGAGCAGTTCTTC,CASSSTWARYNEQFF
TRBJ2-7,-,-,TRBV28,TGTGCCAGCAGTCCCAGACTAGTGGGCGGCTACGAGCAGTACTTC,CASSPRLVGGYEQYF
TRBJ2-7,-,-,TRBV9,TGTGTGGGTGGGGATTGGAGCGGGTTCTACGAGCAGTACTTC,CVGGDWSGFYEQYF
TRBJ1-1,-,TRBD1,TRBV19,TGTGCCAGTAGTATCCGGACAGGCGCGGGTGCTTTCTTT,CASSIRTGAGAFF
TRBJ1-3,-,TRBD1,TRBV6-5,TGTGCCAGCAGCGAGGACAGGACCCCTGGAAACACCATATATTTT,CASSEDRTPGNTIYF
TRBJ1-2,-,-,TRBV5-4,TGTGCCAGCAGCTTGGAACAGGGTAACTATGGCTACACCTTC,CASSLEQGNYGYTF
TRBJ1-2,-,TRBD1,TRBV10-3,TGTGCCATCAGTCCCGACAGGGTCTATGGCTACACCTTC,CAISPDRVYGYTF
TRBJ2-1,-,-,TRBV3-1/TRBV3-2,TGTGCCAGCAGCCAAGATCTTGGGCTGGGGAGGCACCCGCACAATGAGCAGTTCTTC,CASSQDLGLGRHPHNEQFF
TRBJ1-1,few,TRBD1,TRBV6-6,TGTGCCAGCAGTTACGACAGGGAATTTGAAGCTTTCTTT,CASSYDREFEAFF
TRBJ1-1,-,-,TRBV3-1/TRBV3-2,TGTGCCAGCAGCCAAGGAGGAACAGGGATGAACACTGAAGCTTTCTTT,CASSQGGTGMNTEAFF
TRBJ2-3,-,-,TRBV9,TGTGCCAGCAGCGTGGGGCTCTGGGGTACTATCACAGATACGCAGTATTTT,CASSVGLWGTITDTQYF
TRBJ1-6,-,-,TRBV7-6,TGTGCCAGCAGCTTAGCGCAAAGGGGTAATTCACCCCTCCACTTT,CASSLAQRGNSPLHF
TRBJ2-1,-,TRBD2,TRBV5-1,TGCGCCAGCAGCCCGAGGAGCGGGAGTGACAATGAGCAGTTCTTC,CASSPRSGSDNEQFF
TRBJ2-3,-,-,TRBV27,TGTGCCAGCAGTCGCCTACCCACAGATACGCAGTATTTT,CASSRLPTDTQYF
TRBJ2-5,-,TRBD2,TRBV2,TGTGCCAGCAACCCTGATCCTGGACTAGCGGGTCCGGGAGAGACCCAGTACTTC,CASNPDPGLAGPGETQYF
TRBJ1-5,few,-,TRBV19,TGTGCCAGTAGTACTCATCCTCCCAGGCTCCAGGGGCGGCCCCAGCATTTT,CASSTHPPRLQGRPQHF
TRBJ1-6,-,-,TRBV28,TGTGCCAGCAGTGTCCCAGGGGATTCACCCCTCCACTTT,CASSVPGDSPLHF